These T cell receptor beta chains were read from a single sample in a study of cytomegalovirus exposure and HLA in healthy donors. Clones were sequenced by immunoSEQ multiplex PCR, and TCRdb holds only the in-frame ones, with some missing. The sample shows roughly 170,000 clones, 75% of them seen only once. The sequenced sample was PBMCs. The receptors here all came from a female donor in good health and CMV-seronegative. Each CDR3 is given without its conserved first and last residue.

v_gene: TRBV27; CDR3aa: ASSPRTESGRPKGTGELF
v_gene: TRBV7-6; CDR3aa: ASSEWTGGSYEQY
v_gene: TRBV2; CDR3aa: ASSEDRLQY
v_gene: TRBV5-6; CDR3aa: ASSAGAGGTETQY
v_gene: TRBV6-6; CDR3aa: ASRRPQGSTNEKLF
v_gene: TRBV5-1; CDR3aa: ASSLAGNRGHEQF
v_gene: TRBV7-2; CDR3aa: ASSSQKGNSGANVLT
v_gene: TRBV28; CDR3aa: ASSSRLDPSGRALFEQY
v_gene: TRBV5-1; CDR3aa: ASSPGWGDYQETQY
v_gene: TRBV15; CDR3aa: ATSPRGKNTEAF
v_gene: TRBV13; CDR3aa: ASSYLGRSSYEQY
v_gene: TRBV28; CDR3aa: ASGETSGRAGAGELF
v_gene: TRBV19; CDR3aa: ASSIGGFLSYEQY
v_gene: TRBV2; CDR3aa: ASSWTLGQPQH
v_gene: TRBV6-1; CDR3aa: ASSVDTNNSPLH
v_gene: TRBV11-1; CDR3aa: ASSLAGQAGREQF
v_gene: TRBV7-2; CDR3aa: ASSLQGGNSPLH
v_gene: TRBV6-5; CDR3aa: AASSGSYEQY
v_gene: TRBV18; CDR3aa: ASSPGIGENEQF
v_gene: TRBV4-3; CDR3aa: ASSPRLAGGVDEQF
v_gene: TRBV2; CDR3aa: ASNSRGANYEQY
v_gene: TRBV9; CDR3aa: ASSVDSVTDTQY
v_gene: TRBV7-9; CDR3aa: ASSFGSGSLFV
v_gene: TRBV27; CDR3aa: ASSLGTGAYEQY
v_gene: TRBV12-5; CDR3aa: ASGLGSTEAF